A single TCR beta chain is shown here with its context. Its antigen remains unidentified. The CDR3 length is 13 residues. Germline V gene sequence: CDR1 PRHDT, CDR2 FYEKMQ (reference sequence). Deletions cut 1 base from V and 6 bases from J, with 7 bases between. The PCR contained 60 Vbeta and 13 Jbeta primers. Data came from immunoSEQ multiplex PCR; TCRdb stores just in-frame clones and leaves some out. This sample has around 190,000 clones, with roughly 90% found just once. This sample is part of a study of cytomegalovirus exposure and HLA in healthy donors. Notes on the study in general: Data from an earlier analysis indicated that most TCR beta V segments were productive either about 87% or about 30% of the time.

The chain employs TRBV13 and TRBJ2-1, with unresolved D. The sample consisted of PBMCs. The receptor was derived from a woman younger than 45 in good health and CMV-seronegative. CDR3 amino acids: CASSLAPSNEQFF. The CDR3 region has the DNA TGTGCCAGCAGCTTAGCTCCGAGCAATGAGCAGTTCTTC.